This is a list of T cell receptor beta chains from one sample in a study of blood T cell repertoires in COVID-19. Sequenced by immunoSEQ multiplex PCR; TCRdb stores in-frame clones only, minus some. Of about 220,000 clones in the sample, approximately 84% were seen once. Sequencing was carried out using PBMCs or T cells enriched from blood (not recorded which). The receptor set was obtained from a middle-aged man who had recovered from COVID-19. Both conserved end residues are part of each CDR3. Fields, in order: V gene, clone size, D gene, J gene, CDR3 DNA, CDR3 protein. D genes are given only for firm matches. Clone size is shown for a subset of rows, as once, few, many or a class of expanded clone.

TRBV11-2	-	-	TRBJ1-2	TGTGCCAGCACCCGCTCCCGGGATGGCTACACCTTC	CASTRSRDGYTF
TRBV19	-	TRBD2	TRBJ2-1	TGTGCCAGTGGCAGAACTAGCGTCGACAATGAGCAGTTCTTC	CASGRTSVDNEQFF
TRBV7-2	-	TRBD2	TRBJ2-5	TGTGCCAGCAGCTTAGGCGGGAGGGCCGGGGAGACCCAGTACTTC	CASSLGGRAGETQYF
TRBV6-5	-	-	TRBJ2-1	TGTGCCAGCAGCTCAACAGGAGCCTCCTACAATGAGCAGTTCTTC	CASSSTGASYNEQFF
TRBV5-5	-	TRBD1	TRBJ1-2	TGTGCCAGCACCACAGGGGCCTTGCCCTATGGCTACACCTTC	CASTTGALPYGYTF
TRBV10-3	-	TRBD1	TRBJ1-1	TGTGCCATCAGTTACAGGGGGCGCGGGGAGAACACTGAAGCTTTCTTT	CAISYRGRGENTEAFF
TRBV3-1/TRBV3-2	once	-	TRBJ1-2	TGTGCCAGCAGTCCACAGGGTTTCGGTGGCTACACCTTC	CASSPQGFGGYTF
TRBV29-1	-	-	TRBJ1-2	TGCAGCGTTGTTGTCAGGGCGCTTGGCTACACCTTC	CSVVVRALGYTF
TRBV13	once	TRBD1	TRBJ1-3	TGTGCCAGCAGCGTAGACAGGGGGCCTGGAAACACCATATATTTT	CASSVDRGPGNTIYF
TRBV3-1/TRBV3-2	-	TRBD1	TRBJ1-1	TGTGCCAGCAGCCAAGTTACAGGGGTGACTGAAGCTTTCTTT	CASSQVTGVTEAFF
TRBV5-1	-	TRBD1	TRBJ2-1	TGCGCCAGCAGCTTGGGGTGGGACAGGGGAAACAATGAGCAGTTCTTC	CASSLGWDRGNNEQFF
TRBV6-5	-	TRBD1	TRBJ1-5	TGTGCCAGCAGGAGGGACAGGGATCCGACTCAGCCCCAGCATTTT	CASRRDRDPTQPQHF
TRBV5-1	once	-	TRBJ1-2	TGCGCCAGCAGCTTCTCACGGACTGAATCTACTTATGGCTACACCTTC	CASSFSRTESTYGYTF
TRBV7-2	-	TRBD2	TRBJ2-1	TGTGCCAGCAGCTTAAGGCTAGCGGGGCCCCATATTGATGAGCAGTTCTTC	CASSLRLAGPHIDEQFF
TRBV28	-	TRBD1	TRBJ1-5	TGTGCCAGCAGTTTCCCCGGACAGGGGAGCAATCAGCCCCAGCATTTT	CASSFPGQGSNQPQHF
TRBV5-1	-	TRBD2	TRBJ2-4	TGCGCCAGCAGCTCCCTGGCGGGGGAAAACATTCAGTACTTC	CASSSLAGENIQYF
TRBV6-5	few	-	TRBJ2-7	TGTGCCAGCAATTCCCTCTACGAGCAGTACTTC	CASNSLYEQYF
TRBV3-1/TRBV3-2	-	-	TRBJ1-1	TGTGCCAGCCGGCGTTCGGAGAACGGGTGGAACACTGAAGCTTTCTTT	CASRRSENGWNTEAFF
TRBV6-4	once	TRBD2	TRBJ2-1	TGTGCCAGCAGTGACGAAGCGGGAGGGCCGGATGAGCAGTTCTTC	CASSDEAGGPDEQFF